This T cell receptor beta chain was recorded in a study of blood T cells in healthy people across ages (dated by TCRdb to the mid-2010s). In the study overall: In model experiments, template switching captured roughly one uniquely barcoded TCR beta cDNA molecule for every two T cells. To track age-related changes in TCR beta repertoire diversity, the study relied on deep sequencing normalized with unique cDNA molecular identifiers. The study analyzed two additional independent replicas of 1 million unique cDNA reads from the same blood draw for two donors, one aged 18 to 29 and one aged 80 or older. To avoid experimental bias, donors of different ages were distributed randomly across sequencing lanes. The donors were divided into four age groups: young (average about 16 years), middle-aged (approximately 41), aged (around 59) and long-lived (roughly 82). General conclusions and limits of the study: Total diversity estimates from one million sequenced T cells were considered lower bounds and underestimates. The percentage of naive T cells measured by flow cytometry correlated strongly with observed TCR beta diversity. Because the CMV infection status of the donors was unknown, age-related changes in expanded clonotypes may potentially have been confounded. As age increased, observed TCR beta diversity per million T cells dropped in a roughly linear way, and a significant reduction was already evident by age approximately 40. Bulk unsorted PBMC profiling prevented conclusive comparison of naive and antigen-experienced compartments. Compared with the aged group, more naive CD4+ T cells, fewer expanded clones and increased TCR diversity were shown by the long-lived group, suggesting age selection.

The donors were around 39 Caucasian individuals from Russia, aged roughly 6 to 100 years, who were systemically healthy. Each donor gave about 9.8 milliliters of peripheral blood, drawn into EDTA-treated Vacutainer tubes. Ficoll-Paque density-gradient centrifugation was used to isolate PBMCs, with at least 7 million obtained per sample. Total RNA was extracted from PBMCs with Trizol reagent, with at least 6 micrograms obtained per sample. The percentages of naive CD45RAhigh/CD27high T cells were determined by flow cytometry on a PBMC aliquot from every donor. Libraries came from 5' RACE. Reads for this sample came from an Illumina HiSeq 2500. A second PCR of roughly 6 to 11 cycles was run with a J-beta primer mix and a sample-barcoded 5' primer. Each TCR beta cDNA molecule received a unique molecular identifier from a template-switch 5' adaptor carrying 12 random nucleotides. Each sample yielded at least 3 million CDR3-containing paired-end reads. All of the RNA was converted into first-strand cDNA using the Mint cDNA synthesis kit, with a TRBC-specific oligonucleotide serving as the primer. All cDNA was treated with uracil-DNA glycosylase and then went through a first 18-cycle PCR with the universal primers M1SS and BC2_uni_R. The source study handled its data this way. Each sample was normalized by randomly selecting 1 million high-quality reads, each carrying a distinct molecular identifier. Reads with shared molecular identifiers were discarded instead of being binned into consensus sequences. CDR3 identification, clonotype clustering and error correction used MiTCR with a Q25 quality threshold and the strictest error-elimination algorithm. A nonparametric unseen species model using Euler transformation provided a lower-bound estimate of total TCR beta diversity. TCRdb cleaned the public reads at Q25 with fastp, built clones with MiXCR and kept in-frame beta chains. Every distinct CDR3 protein forms one entry, paired with its most common genes and DNA. TCRdb, rather than the study authors, made the V and J calls. The sample records 1.5 million to 2 million distinct CDR3 sequences, almost 35% of which are singletons. Jointly, the top ten make up roughly 10% of the sample.

This clonotype was seen a handful of times. The antigen it binds to is not known. No much larger clone is present one base from it, and per-base qualities are unavailable. V gives up 4 bases and J gives up 4 bases, and the segment between their germline ends measures 15 bases. The CDR3 spans 15 residues, from the cysteine through the phenylalanine. Only the CDR3 region is kept as DNA, spanning 45 bases read in frame from base 1. CDR1 is given as SGHDT and CDR2 as YYEEEE, both from the germline V gene. The origin of this receptor is a woman aged 30 to 39 in good health. The sample comprised blood. This receptor chain uses TRBV5-6 and TRBJ2-1, with no D gene named confidently. The bases read TGTGCCAGCAGCCCGTTGGGCAGGAAATACAATGAGCAGTTCTTC. This is translated as CASSPLGRKYNEQFF.